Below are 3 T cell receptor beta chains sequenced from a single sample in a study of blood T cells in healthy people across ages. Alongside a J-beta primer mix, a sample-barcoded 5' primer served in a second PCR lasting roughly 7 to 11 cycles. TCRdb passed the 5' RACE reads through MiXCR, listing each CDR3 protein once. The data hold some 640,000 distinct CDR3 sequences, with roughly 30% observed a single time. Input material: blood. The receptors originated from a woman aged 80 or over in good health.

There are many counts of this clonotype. Here the CDR3 reads CSASLLFGTSDADTQYF. The CDR3 DNA reads as TGCAGTGCCAGTTTGCTTTTTGGGACTAGCGATGCAGATACGCAGTATTTT. This chain uses TRBV20-1 with TRBJ2-3, with 10 bases fitting TRBD2. The V gene end was trimmed by 6 bases and the J gene end by 4 bases; junction bases not matched to a gene: 16. The CDR3 is made up of 17 amino acids. Germline CDR1 is DFQATT and CDR2 is SNEGSKA (reference sequence).

The CDR3 here is CASTSQIANTGELFF. The CDR3 DNA is TGTGCCAGCACTAGTCAGATCGCGAACACCGGGGAGCTGTTTTTT. The chain employs TRBV6-1 and TRBJ2-2; D not certain. V shed 7 bases and J shed 0 bases, with 12 bases lying between them. This CDR3 has 15 residues. Germline values: CDR1 MNHNS, CDR2 SASEGT.

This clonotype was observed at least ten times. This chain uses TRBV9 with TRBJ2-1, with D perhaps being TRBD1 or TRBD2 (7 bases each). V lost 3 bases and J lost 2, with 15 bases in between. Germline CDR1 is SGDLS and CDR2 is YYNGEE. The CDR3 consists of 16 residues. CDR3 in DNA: TGTGCCAGCAGCGGGTCAGGGGGGGCCACCTACAATGAGCAGTTCTTC. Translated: CASSGSGGATYNEQFF.